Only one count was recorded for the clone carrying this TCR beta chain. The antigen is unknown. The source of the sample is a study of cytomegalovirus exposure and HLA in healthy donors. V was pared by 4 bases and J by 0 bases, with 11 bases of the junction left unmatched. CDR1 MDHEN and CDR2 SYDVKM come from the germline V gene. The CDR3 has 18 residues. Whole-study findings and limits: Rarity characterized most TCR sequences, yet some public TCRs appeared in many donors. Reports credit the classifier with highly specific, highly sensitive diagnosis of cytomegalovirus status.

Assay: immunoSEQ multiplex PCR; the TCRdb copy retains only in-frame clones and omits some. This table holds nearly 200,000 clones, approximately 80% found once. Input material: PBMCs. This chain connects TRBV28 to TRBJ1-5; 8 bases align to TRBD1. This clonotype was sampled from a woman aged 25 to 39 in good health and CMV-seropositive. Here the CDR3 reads CASSSLRQGMYSNQPQHF. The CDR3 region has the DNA TGTGCCAGCAGTTCCTTAAGACAGGGGATGTATAGCAATCAGCCCCAGCATTTT.